These 21 T cell receptor beta chains were sequenced from one sample in a study of cytomegalovirus exposure and HLA in healthy donors. PCR amplification relied on 60 Vbeta primers (plus 13 Jbeta primers). Clones were sequenced by immunoSEQ multiplex PCR, and TCRdb holds only the in-frame ones, with some missing. The data contain 150,000 to 200,000 clones, about 75% of them singletons. The specimen sequenced was PBMCs. The receptors here all came from a middle-aged woman in good health and CMV-seropositive.

This clone occurred a few times. The chain carries TRBV4-3 and TRBJ1-1; TRBD1 aligns across 9 bases. CDR3 length equals 14 residues. The germline V gene encodes CDR1 LGHNA and CDR2 YSLEER. Trimming at V came to 1 base and at J to 7 bases, leaving 4 bases not matched to a gene. The CDR3 DNA sequence: TGCGCCAGCAGCCAAGGAGGACAGGGGAATGAAGCTTTCTTT. This gives the protein CASSQGGQGNEAFF.

The chain combines TRBV28 with TRBJ1-1; D is ambiguous. Trimming removed 6 bases from V and 1 base from J, with 6 bases in between. Looked up from germline, CDR1 is MDHEN and CDR2 is SYDVKM. The CDR3 sequence is 12 residues long. The CDR3 DNA is TGTGCCAGCAGCGACTCGAACACTGAAGCTTTCTTT. This encodes CASSDSNTEAFF.

CDR3 nucleotides: TGTGCCAGCTCCGTAGCGGCTAGCACAGATACGCAGTATTTT. Residues: CASSVAASTDTQYF. The chain joins TRBV27 to TRBJ2-3, with D perhaps TRBD2 (6 bases). Trimming took off 8 bases at V and 0 bases at J, with 12 bases between the two ends. This CDR3 comprises 14 residues. Germline values: CDR1 MNHEY, CDR2 SMNVEV (reference sequence).

This clone came up a few times. V and J are TRBV18 and TRBJ1-1, with unresolved D. V gave up 3 bases and J gave up 11 bases, with 25 bases separating them. Germline CDR1 reads KGHSH; CDR2 reads LQKENI. The CDR3 is made up of 16 amino acids. CDR3 residues: CASSPPNAKREEAAFF. CDR3 in DNA: TGTGCCAGCTCACCGCCTAATGCTAAGAGAGAGGAGGCGGCTTTCTTT.

The rearrangement uses TRBV6-1 and TRBJ2-7, with TRBD2 matching over 12 bases. This CDR3 has 14 amino acids. V gave up 5 bases and J gave up 5 bases; unmatched junction bases: 4. Germline CDR1 and CDR2: MNHNS and SASEGT. As DNA, the CDR3 is TGTGCCAGCAGTCCTAGCGGGAGGGCTAACGAGCAGTACTTC. The encoded protein is CASSPSGRANEQYF.

A few counts support this clone. The chain uses TRBV28 and TRBJ2-3; the D gene is possibly TRBD2 (7 bases). The germline V gene encodes CDR1 MDHEN and CDR2 SYDVKM. Trimming took off 6 bases at V and 4 bases at J, with 20 bases between the two ends. The CDR3 length is 16 residues. The CDR3 spells CASSSRTGRVADTQYF. The CDR3 DNA reads as TGTGCCAGCAGCTCCCGAACAGGGAGGGTCGCAGATACGCAGTATTTT.

The chain has TRBV5-1 and TRBJ2-2, with TRBD1 matching over 7 bases. With V trimmed by 5 bases and J by 0 bases, 7 bases remained unmatched. The germline V gene encodes CDR1 SGHRS and CDR2 YFSETQ. This CDR3 spans 16 amino acids. The CDR3 nucleotides read TGCGCCAGCAGTCAAGGTCAGGGGGCGAACACCGGGGAGCTGTTTTTT. This encodes CASSQGQGANTGELFF.

The rearrangement joins TRBV2 to TRBJ1-2; TRBD1 matches 7 bases. Germline V gene lookup returns CDR1 SNHLY and CDR2 FYNNEI. This CDR3 has 13 residues. With 8 bases clipped from V and 4 bases from J, the junction kept 7 bases outside the gene matches. For the CDR3, the DNA is TGTGCCAGCTCCCCAGGGGGACTCTATGGCTACACCTTC. Its protein product is CASSPGGLYGYTF.

This sequence joins TRBV25-1 and TRBJ2-5; 7 nucleotides agree with TRBD1. This CDR3 contains 14 residues. Germline V gives CDR1 MGHDK, CDR2 SYGVNS. J gave up 5 bases and V 4 bases, and 7 bases lay outside the gene matches. The CDR3 nucleotides read TGTGCCAGCAGTGCTTTCACAGGGGTGGAGACCCAGTACTTC. This codes for CASSAFTGVETQYF.

The sample holds one count of this clone. V is TRBV30 and J is TRBJ1-5; D ambiguous. Trimming cost V 2 bases and J 10 bases, with 15 bases left between them. Germline CDR1 is GTSNPN and CDR2 is SVGIG (reference sequence). The length of the CDR3 is 13 residues. This chain's CDR3 is CAWSMRPSGPQHF. CDR3 nucleotides: TGTGCCTGGAGTATGAGACCCTCAGGTCCCCAGCATTTT.

The CDR3, as DNA: TGTGCCAGCAGTACCGGGACTGGCTACGAGCAGTACTTC. Protein: CASSTGTGYEQYF. This chain joins TRBV27 and TRBJ2-7; a weak D match, TRBD2 (6 bases). This CDR3 is 13 amino acids long. The ends were cut back, 5 bases at V and 3 bases at J, with 11 bases in the middle. Germline V lookup: CDR1 MNHEY, CDR2 SMNVEV (reference sequence).

The V and J genes are TRBV28 and TRBJ1-1, with TRBD1 identical over 10 bases. The germline gives CDR1 MDHEN, CDR2 SYDVKM. The V segment lost 5 bases and the J segment 9 bases; nucleotides outside the gene matches: 12. The CDR3 has 15 amino acids. CDR3 region: CASSNSGTGESQAFF. The CDR3 DNA is TGTGCCAGCAGTAATAGCGGGACAGGGGAATCCCAAGCTTTCTTT.

The rearrangement uses TRBV7-2 and TRBJ1-2; 8 bases are a match to TRBD1. Germline values: CDR1 SGHTA, CDR2 FQGNSA. Trimming cost V 0 bases and J 4 bases; bases outside gene matches: 10. The length of the CDR3 is 17 residues. The CDR3 reads CASSLAGRTGQGYGYTF. The CDR3 DNA sequence: TGTGCCAGCAGCTTAGCAGGGCGGACAGGGCAGGGCTATGGCTACACCTTC.

Here the CDR3 DNA reads TGTGCCAGCAGTTTAACCGGACAGGGGGGTTATGGCTACACCTTC. It is translated as CASSLTGQGGYGYTF. This chain joins TRBV6-5 and TRBJ1-2; 10 bases are shared with TRBD1. Germline assignment: CDR1 MNHEY and CDR2 SVGAGI. V lost 4 bases to trimming and J lost 5 bases; unmatched junction nucleotides: 7. The CDR3 covers 15 residues.

This chain uses TRBV2 with TRBJ2-1, with 7 bases identical to TRBD2. Trimming at V came to 5 bases and at J to 5 bases, leaving 6 bases not matched to a gene. The CDR3 extends over 14 amino acids. CDR1 is SNHLY and CDR2 is FYNNEI in the germline V gene. CDR3 region: CASSSVGGNNEQFF. DNA of the CDR3: TGTGCCAGCAGTTCGGTGGGAGGGAACAATGAGCAGTTCTTC.

This chain joins TRBV6-1 and TRBJ2-5; 8 bases align to TRBD1. Germline trimming cut 4 bases from V and 7 bases from J; bases unmatched to any gene: 11. The germline gives CDR1 MNHNS, CDR2 SASEGT. The CDR3 length is 15 residues. This chain's CDR3 is CASSAMTGEVGTQYF. The CDR3 coding sequence is TGTGCCAGCAGTGCGATGACAGGGGAGGTAGGGACCCAGTACTTC.

The chain is built from TRBV2 and TRBJ2-5; 9 bases match TRBD2. J was trimmed by 5 bases and V by 4 bases; bases with no gene match: 11. The CDR3 runs 16 residues. CDR1 SNHLY and CDR2 FYNNEI come from the germline V gene. CDR3 amino acids: CASSAAGGPTGETQYF. The CDR3 region has the DNA TGTGCCAGCAGTGCCGCGGGAGGGCCGACTGGCGAGACCCAGTACTTC.

This clone was counted a few times. V usage is TRBV7-9 and J usage is TRBJ2-5; 13 nucleotides match TRBD2. The tail of the sequence fits TRBJ2-7 better, so the J call may be wrong. CDR1 and CDR2 from the germline V gene are SEHNR and FQNEAQ (reference sequence). This CDR3 has 16 residues. The CDR3 region is CASSPGLAGAVYEQYF. Here the CDR3 DNA reads TGTGCCAGCAGCCCAGGACTAGCGGGAGCAGTCTACGAGCAGTACTTC.

This clone was seen a handful of times. Other DNA sequences in this specimen translate into the identical CDR3. The chain joins TRBV9 to TRBJ1-1; D gene unclear. Per germline, CDR1 SGDLS and CDR2 YYNGEE. Trimming cost V 1 base and J 1 base, with 5 bases left between them. This CDR3 has 13 amino acids. The CDR3 DNA reads TGTGCCAGCAGCGTAAGAGGGAACACTGAAGCTTTCTTT. Translating it yields CASSVRGNTEAFF.

CDR3 coding DNA: TGCAGCGTTGAAGAAGGGATGGACAGGGGGGCAAAACTGTTTTTT. Protein: CSVEEGMDRGAKLFF. The rearrangement links TRBV29-1 to TRBJ1-4; 10 bases agree with TRBD1. J gave up 10 bases and V 0 bases, and 8 bases lay outside the gene matches. Germline assignment: CDR1 SQVTM and CDR2 ANQGSEA. CDR3 length equals 15 residues.

This clone was seen only a few times. The chain carries TRBV13 and TRBJ1-3; possible D gene TRBD1, 5 bases. Germline V gene sequence: CDR1 PRHDT, CDR2 FYEKMQ (reference sequence). V lost 0 bases and J 2 bases, leaving 8 bases between the germline ends. The CDR3 runs to 15 residues. The CDR3 is CASSLGSRAGNTIYF. Here the CDR3 DNA reads TGTGCCAGCAGCTTAGGGTCCAGGGCTGGAAACACCATATATTTT.